This record looks at one TCR beta chain sequence and its context. Antigen unknown. The same CDR3 arises from other DNA sequences in this sample as well. From germline, CDR1 is SGHTA and CDR2 FQGTGA. This CDR3 contains 16 residues. With 2 bases removed from V and 1 base from J, the gap between germline ends came to 14 bases. This record comes from a study of cytomegalovirus exposure and HLA in healthy donors. General observations from the study: A later analysis reported that several of the most significant clusters appeared to be linked to common viral pathogens, among them Epstein-Barr virus.

PCR primers comprised 60 Vbeta and 13 Jbeta primers. Sequencing was performed with immunoSEQ multiplex PCR; in TCRdb, only in-frame clones are kept and a portion is missing. The sample yields 100,000 to 150,000 clones, about 80% seen once. V gene TRBV7-3 combines with J gene TRBJ1-1; no firm D call. The source of this sequence is a woman aged 45-65 years in good health and CMV-seronegative. What was sequenced was PBMCs. The DNA of the CDR3 is TGTGCCAGCAGCTTAGAGCCCGGTGCTCGGAACACTGAAGCTTTCTTT. This encodes CASSLEPGARNTEAFF.